Below, 23 T cell receptor beta chains from the same sample are listed, as sequenced in a study of shared clonotypes between healthy human individuals (TCRdb year 2020). Libraries were prepared through the immunoSEQ multiplex PCR assay. TCRdb re-hosts the immuneACCESS table, in-frame sequences only. Its copies lack some clones; in the studies checked, an unresolved V gene accounts for under half of them, and the cause for the rest is not known. The sample table contains approximately 250,000 clones; only one count was recorded for just over 65% of them. The ten largest clonotypes hold around 10% of the sample. The sequencing input was memory CD4+ T cells sorted from blood. The cell subset or site label, read with the paper, signifies: CD45RA-negative fraction. Every receptor here comes from a man aged 30-40 years in good health.

The DNA of the CDR3 is TGTGCCAGCAGCTTGGCGGGATCCACCCAGTACTTC. Translating it yields CASSLAGSTQYF. V gene TRBV5-5 combines with J gene TRBJ2-7, with a weak D call TRBD2 (5 bases). Trimming stripped 0 bases from V and 10 bases from J, with 11 bases between. The CDR3 spans 12 residues. CDR1 SGHKS and CDR2 YYEKEE come from the germline V gene (reference sequence).

This clone was picked up a small number of times. The sample holds other DNA sequences that translate to the same CDR3. The gene calls are TRBV7-2 and TRBJ2-3; 11 nucleotides match TRBD2. The germline V gene encodes CDR1 SGHTA and CDR2 FQGNSA. V gave up 6 bases and J gave up 6 bases; unmatched junction bases: 8. This CDR3 contains 15 residues. The CDR3 loop is CASSLTLAGADTQYF. CDR3 DNA: TGTGCCAGCAGTTTAACACTAGCGGGAGCGGATACGCAGTATTTT.

The chain joins TRBV30 to TRBJ1-4; weak D call: TRBD1 (5 bases). Trimming took 8 bases from V and 8 from J, leaving 12 bases between them. The CDR3 sequence is 11 residues long. CDR1 is GTSNPN and CDR2 is SVGIG in the germline V gene (reference sequence). CDR3 DNA: TGTGCCGCCGGGACTGAAGAAAAACTGTTTTTT. It is translated as CAAGTEEKLFF.

This chain uses TRBV5-4 with TRBJ2-2; 7 bases match TRBD2. J lost 3 bases, V lost 5 bases, and 7 bases had no gene match. The CDR3 totals 15 residues. In germline, CDR1 is SGHNT, CDR2 YYREEE (reference sequence). As DNA, the CDR3 is TGTGCCAGCAGATGGGGCGGGAGTCACACCGGGGAGCTGTTTTTT. It specifies CASRWGGSHTGELFF.

The chain combines TRBV27 with TRBJ2-1; perhaps TRBD1 as D (7 bases). V lost 7 bases and J 4 bases, leaving 14 bases between the germline ends. This CDR3 comprises 14 residues. The germline gives CDR1 MNHEY, CDR2 SMNVEV (reference sequence). Here the CDR3 reads CASKGAGTYNEQFF. In DNA form, the CDR3 reads TGTGCCAGCAAGGGGGCAGGGACTTACAATGAGCAGTTCTTC.

V is TRBV27 and J is TRBJ2-7, with D unresolved. Germline CDR1 MNHEY, CDR2 SMNVEV (reference sequence). CDR3 length: 13 amino acids. V lost 3 bases and J 3 bases, leaving 9 bases between the germline ends. The CDR3 nucleotides read TGTGCCAGCAGTTTCAGAGAGAGCTACGAGCAGTACTTC. This sequence encodes CASSFRESYEQYF.

This chain uses TRBV6-6 with TRBJ2-2, with TRBD1 matching over 9 bases. In germline, CDR1 is MNHNY, CDR2 SVGAGI (reference sequence). The V and J ends lost 6 bases and 7 bases, in that order; junction bases with no gene match: 9. The CDR3 has 15 residues. The CDR3 is CASRETGGSGGELFF. CDR3 coding DNA: TGTGCCAGCAGAGAAACAGGGGGCTCGGGCGGGGAGCTGTTTTTT.

The genes are TRBV28 and TRBJ1-2; possible D gene TRBD1, 5 bases. Germline CDR1 is MDHEN and CDR2 is SYDVKM. The V and J ends lost 7 bases and 4 bases respectively, with 16 bases between them. There are 14 residues in the CDR3. The CDR3 here is CASTKGTTGYGYTF. The CDR3 nucleotides read TGTGCCAGCACCAAAGGGACGACGGGCTATGGCTACACCTTC.

The chain links TRBV15 to TRBJ2-7; TRBD1 aligns across 10 bases. CDR1 and CDR2 from the germline V gene are LNHNV and YYDKDF (reference sequence). With V trimmed by 3 bases and J by 3 bases, 11 bases remained unmatched. This CDR3 has 17 residues. The CDR3 nucleotides are TGTGCCACCAGCAGGCAAAGCTGGGACAGGGGTAACTACGAGCAGTACTTC. It codes for CATSRQSWDRGNYEQYF.

The chain couples TRBV27 to TRBJ1-2; TRBD1 aligns across 12 bases. Germline V gene lookup returns CDR1 MNHEY and CDR2 SMNVEV (reference sequence). The V and J ends lost 8 bases and 8 bases, in that order; junction bases with no gene match: 9. The CDR3 is 14 residues long. This CDR3 is CASGLGQGAGGYTF. CDR3 nucleotide sequence: TGTGCCAGCGGGTTGGGACAGGGGGCAGGAGGCTACACCTTC.

This clone was seen only a few times. The chain joins TRBV2 to TRBJ1-2; D not resolved. Trimming stripped 2 bases from V and 4 bases from J, with 5 bases between. The CDR3 has 12 amino acids. The germline gives CDR1 SNHLY, CDR2 FYNNEI. Written as DNA, the CDR3 is TGTGCCAGCAGTGAAAGACTCTATGGCTACACCTTC. Its protein product is CASSERLYGYTF.

The chain carries TRBV20-1 and TRBJ1-4; D is ambiguous. The CDR3 length is 11 residues. V gave up 2 bases and J gave up 8 bases, with 6 bases separating them. CDR1 and CDR2 from the germline V gene are DFQATT and SNEGSKA (reference sequence). CDR3 in DNA: TGCAGTGCTAGACCGGGGGAAAAACTGTTTTTT. This gives the protein CSARPGEKLFF.

This clone appeared a single time. The V and J genes are TRBV19 and TRBJ1-4, with D maybe TRBD1 (5 bases). The CDR3 extends over 15 amino acids. Germline assignment: CDR1 LNHDA and CDR2 SQIVND (reference sequence). With 4 bases removed from V and 7 bases from J, the gap between germline ends came to 16 bases. The CDR3 DNA sequence: TGTGCCAGTAGTAACTTTCAGGGCCCCAGTGAAAAACTGTTTTTT. Protein sequence: CASSNFQGPSEKLFF.

Many counts were recorded for this clone. V and J are TRBV4-3 and TRBJ2-5, with D perhaps matching TRBD2 (6 bases). Deletions cut 1 base from V and 2 bases from J, with 14 bases between. Germline CDR1 LGHNA, CDR2 YSLEER. CDR3 length: 16 residues. CDR3 sequence (DNA): TGCGCCAGCAGCCAAGTCGGGTCCGGGGGTCAAGAGACCCAGTACTTC. It yields the protein CASSQVGSGGQETQYF.

This sequence joins TRBV27 and TRBJ1-3; D gene uncertain. V was clipped by 2 bases and J by 0 bases, with 8 bases between them. Germline assignment: CDR1 MNHEY and CDR2 SMNVEV (reference sequence). This CDR3 has 15 amino acids. Written as DNA, the CDR3 is TGTGCCAGCAGTTTAGCATGGAGCTCTGGAAACACCATATATTTT. It specifies CASSLAWSSGNTIYF.

The CDR3 DNA reads TGTGCCAGCAGTCTCCTGGCCGGGACAGGGGGCGGTGGCTACACCTTC. Amino acids: CASSLLAGTGGGGYTF. This rearrangement joins TRBV27 to TRBJ1-2; TRBD1 agrees at 12 bases. V was clipped by 5 bases and J by 7 bases; unmatched bases: 11. The CDR3 consists of 16 residues. CDR1 and CDR2 from the germline V gene are MNHEY and SMNVEV (reference sequence).

The chain carries TRBV28 and TRBJ2-1, with a possible D match to TRBD2 (6 bases). Between the trimmed V and J ends, which lost 5 bases and 9 bases, there was a span of 20 bases. The germline V gene has CDR1 MDHEN and CDR2 SYDVKM. The CDR3 totals 15 residues. The CDR3 coding sequence is TGTGCCAGCAGTGATATTCGGGACTCACTACCTGAGCAGTTCTTC. Amino acids: CASSDIRDSLPEQFF. Complete variable domain (other parts from reference TRBV28 and TRBJ2-1): DVKVTQSSRYLVKRTGEKVFLECVQDMDHENMFWYRQDPGLGLRLIYFSYDVKMKEKGDIPEGYSVSREKKERFSLILESASTNQTSMYLCASSDIRDSLPEQFFGPGTRLTVL.

This clone has only a few counts. The rearrangement uses TRBV5-5 and TRBJ2-5; the match to TRBD1 covers 10 bases. The V and J ends lost 4 bases and 2 bases, in that order; junction bases with no gene match: 14. The CDR3 runs 18 residues. CDR1 and CDR2 from the germline V gene are SGHKS and YYEKEE (reference sequence). CDR3 bases: TGTGCCAGCAGCCCTCGTAGTGTGAGGACAGGGGGACAAGAGACCCAGTACTTC. Protein: CASSPRSVRTGGQETQYF.

The rearrangement uses TRBV27 and TRBJ1-5; D gene unclear. CDR3 size: 14 residues. CDR1 and CDR2 from the germline V gene are MNHEY and SMNVEV (reference sequence). V was clipped by 2 bases and J by 3 bases, with 8 bases between them. The CDR3 is CASSLGQHNQPQHF. CDR3 DNA sequence: TGTGCCAGCAGTTTAGGGCAGCACAATCAGCCCCAGCATTTT.

This chain joins TRBV5-1 and TRBJ1-1; TRBD1 is a possible D gene (5 bases). The germline V and J ends were trimmed by 5 bases and 4 bases, with 15 bases remaining between them. The CDR3 contains 14 residues. Germline V gives CDR1 SGHRS, CDR2 YFSETQ. For the CDR3, the DNA is TGCGCCAGCAGTCCTAATCTTCAGGGCACTGAAGCTTTCTTT. The encoded protein is CASSPNLQGTEAFF.

The J gene is TRBJ2-7, the V gene TRBV6-1; 9 bases agree with TRBD2. The CDR3 length is 15 residues. Per the germline V gene, CDR1 is MNHNS and CDR2 is SASEGT. V trimming: 5 bases; J trimming: 5 bases; junction bases outside the gene matches: 10. The CDR3 reads CASSSQSGRFDEQYF. The CDR3 nucleotides are TGTGCCAGCAGTTCCCAGAGCGGGAGGTTCGACGAGCAGTACTTC.

The gene calls are TRBV14 and TRBJ1-2; TRBD1 agrees at 8 bases. The CDR3 has 15 amino acids. The ends lost 4 bases at V and 4 bases at J; junction bases unmatched: 8. Germline V gene sequence: CDR1 SGHDN, CDR2 FVKESK. CDR3 sequence reads: CASSPGQAITYGYTF. Here the CDR3 DNA reads TGTGCCAGCAGCCCGGGACAGGCAATTACCTATGGCTACACCTTC.

This chain connects TRBV6-1 to TRBJ1-1; D might be TRBD1 (5 bases). CDR3 length: 14 amino acids. Trimming removed 5 bases at V and 4 bases at J, with 14 bases between. Germline values: CDR1 MNHNS, CDR2 SASEGT. For the CDR3, the DNA is TGTGCCAGCAGTTCCCTCGGGGGAGGCACTGAAGCTTTCTTT. The encoded protein is CASSSLGGGTEAFF.